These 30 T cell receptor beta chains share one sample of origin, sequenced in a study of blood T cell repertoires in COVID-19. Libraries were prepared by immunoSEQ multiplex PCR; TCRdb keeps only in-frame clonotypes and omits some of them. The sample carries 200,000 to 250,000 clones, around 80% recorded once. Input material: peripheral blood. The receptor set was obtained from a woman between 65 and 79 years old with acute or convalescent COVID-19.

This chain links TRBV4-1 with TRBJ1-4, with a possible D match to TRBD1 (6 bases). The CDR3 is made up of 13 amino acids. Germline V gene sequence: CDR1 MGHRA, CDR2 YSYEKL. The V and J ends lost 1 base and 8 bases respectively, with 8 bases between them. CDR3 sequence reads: CASSQVQGEKLFF. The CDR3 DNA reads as TGCGCCAGCAGCCAAGTTCAGGGGGAAAAACTGTTTTTT.

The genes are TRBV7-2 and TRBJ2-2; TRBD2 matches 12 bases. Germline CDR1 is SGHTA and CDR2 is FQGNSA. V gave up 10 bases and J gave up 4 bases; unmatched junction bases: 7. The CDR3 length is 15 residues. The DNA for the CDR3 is TGTGCCACCCGACCGGGACTAGCGGGCACCGGGGAGCTGTTTTTT. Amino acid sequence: CATRPGLAGTGELFF.

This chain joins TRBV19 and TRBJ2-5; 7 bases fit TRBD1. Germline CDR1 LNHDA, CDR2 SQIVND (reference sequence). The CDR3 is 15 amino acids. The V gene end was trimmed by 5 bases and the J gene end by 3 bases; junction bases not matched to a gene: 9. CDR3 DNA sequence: TGTGCCAGTAGTGCCCGAAAACAGGGGAAAGAGACCCAGTACTTC. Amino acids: CASSARKQGKETQYF.

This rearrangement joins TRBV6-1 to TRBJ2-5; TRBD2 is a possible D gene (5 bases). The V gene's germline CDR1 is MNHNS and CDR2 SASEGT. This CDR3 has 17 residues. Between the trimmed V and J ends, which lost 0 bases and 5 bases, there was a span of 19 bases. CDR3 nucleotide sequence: TGTGCCAGCAGTGAAGCGCTGATAGGGCGGGTCGGTGAGACCCAGTACTTC. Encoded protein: CASSEALIGRVGETQYF.

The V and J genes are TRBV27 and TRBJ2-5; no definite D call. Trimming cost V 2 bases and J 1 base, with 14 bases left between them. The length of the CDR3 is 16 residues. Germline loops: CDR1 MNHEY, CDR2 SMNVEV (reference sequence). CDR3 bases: TGTGCCAGCAGTTTAGGGTTGCGGCCACTCCAAGAGACCCAGTACTTC. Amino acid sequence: CASSLGLRPLQETQYF.

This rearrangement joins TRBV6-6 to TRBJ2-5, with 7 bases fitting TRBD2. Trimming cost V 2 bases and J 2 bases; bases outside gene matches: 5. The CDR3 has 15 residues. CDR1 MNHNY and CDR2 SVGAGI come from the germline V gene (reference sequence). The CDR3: CASSYHSGPQETQYF. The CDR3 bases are TGTGCCAGCAGTTACCATAGCGGGCCGCAAGAGACCCAGTACTTC.

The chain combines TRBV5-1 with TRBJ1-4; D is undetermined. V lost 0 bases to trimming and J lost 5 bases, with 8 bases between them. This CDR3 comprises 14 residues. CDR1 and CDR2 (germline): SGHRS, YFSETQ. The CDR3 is CASSLGLQNEKLFF. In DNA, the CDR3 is TGCGCCAGCAGCTTGGGTCTTCAGAATGAAAAACTGTTTTTT.

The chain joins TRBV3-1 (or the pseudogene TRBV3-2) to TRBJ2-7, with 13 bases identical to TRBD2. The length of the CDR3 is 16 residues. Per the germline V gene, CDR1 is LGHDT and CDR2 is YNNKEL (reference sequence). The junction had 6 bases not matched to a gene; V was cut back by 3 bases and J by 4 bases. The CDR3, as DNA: TGTGCCAGCAGCCACACTAGCGGGAGGGGACTATACGAGCAGTACTTC. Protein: CASSHTSGRGLYEQYF.

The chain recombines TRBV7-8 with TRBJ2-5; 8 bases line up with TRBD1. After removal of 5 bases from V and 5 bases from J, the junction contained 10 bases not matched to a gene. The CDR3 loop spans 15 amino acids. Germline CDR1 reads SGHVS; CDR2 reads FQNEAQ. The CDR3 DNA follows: TGTGCCAGCAGCCCGCATCAGGGGGCCCTTGAGACCCAGTACTTC. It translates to CASSPHQGALETQYF.

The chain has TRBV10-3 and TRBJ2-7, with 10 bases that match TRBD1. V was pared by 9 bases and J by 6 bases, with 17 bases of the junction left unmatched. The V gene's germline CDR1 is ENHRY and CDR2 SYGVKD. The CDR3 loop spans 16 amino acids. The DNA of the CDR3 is TGTGCCATAGATCGTACGTCGGGACAGGGGACGTCCGAGCAGTACTTC. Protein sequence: CAIDRTSGQGTSEQYF.

The CDR3 nucleotides are TGTGCCAGCAGCTTGGTACTCCACAATGAGCAGTTCTTC. Translation: CASSLVLHNEQFF. V usage is TRBV5-6 and J usage is TRBJ2-1; no clear D. The CDR3 sequence is 13 residues long. Germline V gene data show CDR1 as SGHDT and CDR2 as YYEEEE. Trimming stripped 0 bases from V and 5 bases from J, with 6 bases between.

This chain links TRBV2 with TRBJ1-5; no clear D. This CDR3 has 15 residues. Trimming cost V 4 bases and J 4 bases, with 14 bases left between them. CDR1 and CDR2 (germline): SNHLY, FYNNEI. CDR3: CASSGEPIINQPQHF. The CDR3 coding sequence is TGTGCCAGCAGTGGCGAACCCATTATTAATCAGCCCCAGCATTTT.

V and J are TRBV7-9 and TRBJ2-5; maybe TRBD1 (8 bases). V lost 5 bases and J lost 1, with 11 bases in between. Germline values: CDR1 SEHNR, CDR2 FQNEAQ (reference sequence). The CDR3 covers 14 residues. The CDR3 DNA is TGTGCCAGCAGCACAGGGGGGGGCCAAGAGACCCAGTACTTC. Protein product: CASSTGGGQETQYF.

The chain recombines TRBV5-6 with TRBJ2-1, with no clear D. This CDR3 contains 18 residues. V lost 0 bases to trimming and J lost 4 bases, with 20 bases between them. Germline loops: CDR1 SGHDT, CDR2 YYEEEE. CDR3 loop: CASSLELETAFLYNEQFF. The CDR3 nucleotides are TGTGCCAGCAGCTTGGAGTTGGAGACGGCATTCTTATACAATGAGCAGTTCTTC.

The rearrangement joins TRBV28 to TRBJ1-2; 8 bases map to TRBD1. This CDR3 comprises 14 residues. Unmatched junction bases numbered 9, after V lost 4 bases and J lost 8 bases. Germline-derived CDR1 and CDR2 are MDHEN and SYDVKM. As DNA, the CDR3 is TGTGCCAGCAGTTCTACGGACAGGGAGGACGGCTACACCTTC. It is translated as CASSSTDREDGYTF.

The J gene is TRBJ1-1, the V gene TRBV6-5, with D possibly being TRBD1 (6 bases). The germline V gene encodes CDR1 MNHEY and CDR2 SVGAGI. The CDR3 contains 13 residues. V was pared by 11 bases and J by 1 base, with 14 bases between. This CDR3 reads CASTRGQNTEAFF. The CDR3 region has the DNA TGTGCCTCTACCAGGGGACAGAACACTGAAGCTTTCTTT.

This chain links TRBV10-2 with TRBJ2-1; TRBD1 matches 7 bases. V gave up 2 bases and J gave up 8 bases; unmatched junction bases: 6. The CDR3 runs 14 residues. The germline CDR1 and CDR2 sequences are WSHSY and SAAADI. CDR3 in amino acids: CASSEMTGFDEQFF. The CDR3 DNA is TGCGCCAGCAGTGAGATGACAGGGTTCGATGAGCAGTTCTTC.

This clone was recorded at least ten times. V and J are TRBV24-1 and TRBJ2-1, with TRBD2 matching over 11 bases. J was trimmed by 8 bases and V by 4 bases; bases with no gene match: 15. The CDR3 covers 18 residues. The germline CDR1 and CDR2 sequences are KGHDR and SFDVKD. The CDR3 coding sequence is TGTGCCACCAGTGACCCAGCCGGCGGGACTAGCGGATTCGATGAGCAGTTCTTC. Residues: CATSDPAGGTSGFDEQFF.

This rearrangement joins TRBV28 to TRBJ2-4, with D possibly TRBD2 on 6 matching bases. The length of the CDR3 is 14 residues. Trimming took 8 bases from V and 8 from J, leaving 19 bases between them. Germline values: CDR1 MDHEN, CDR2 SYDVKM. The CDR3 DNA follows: TGTGCCAGCGCTTCGGGAGAGGGAGCGTACATTCAGTACTTC. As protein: CASASGEGAYIQYF.

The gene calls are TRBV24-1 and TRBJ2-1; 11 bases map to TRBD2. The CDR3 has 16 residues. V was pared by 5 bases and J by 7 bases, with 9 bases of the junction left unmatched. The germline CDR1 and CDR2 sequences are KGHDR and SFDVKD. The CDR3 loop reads CATSASLAGELNEQFF. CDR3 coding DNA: TGTGCCACCAGTGCCTCACTAGCGGGAGAGCTGAATGAGCAGTTCTTC.

The CDR3 sequence: CASSSGAAGGRADTQYF. The DNA of the CDR3 is TGTGCCAGCAGTTCGGGGGCGGCGGGAGGAAGGGCAGATACGCAGTATTTT. This rearrangement joins TRBV27 to TRBJ2-3, with 8 positions matching TRBD2. J lost 4 bases, V lost 4 bases, and 13 bases had no gene match. The CDR3 extends over 17 amino acids. Germline CDR1 and CDR2: MNHEY and SMNVEV (reference sequence).

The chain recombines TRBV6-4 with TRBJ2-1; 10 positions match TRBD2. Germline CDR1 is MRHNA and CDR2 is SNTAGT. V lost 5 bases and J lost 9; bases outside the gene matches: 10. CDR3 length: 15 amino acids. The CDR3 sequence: CASSQLAGPGGEQFF. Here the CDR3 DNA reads TGTGCCAGCAGTCAACTAGCGGGACCGGGGGGTGAGCAGTTCTTC.

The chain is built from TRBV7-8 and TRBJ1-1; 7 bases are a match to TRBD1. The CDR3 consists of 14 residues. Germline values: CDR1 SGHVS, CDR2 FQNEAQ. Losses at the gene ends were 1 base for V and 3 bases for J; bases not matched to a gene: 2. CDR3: CASSLDRGDTEAFF. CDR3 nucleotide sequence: TGTGCCAGCAGCTTAGACAGGGGAGACACTGAAGCTTTCTTT.

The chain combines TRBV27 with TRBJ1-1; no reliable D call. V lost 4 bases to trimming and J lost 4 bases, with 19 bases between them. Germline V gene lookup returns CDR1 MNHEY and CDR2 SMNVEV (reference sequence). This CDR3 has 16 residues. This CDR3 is CASSYLSPSGGTEAFF. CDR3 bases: TGTGCCAGCAGTTATCTTTCACCCAGCGGAGGCACTGAAGCTTTCTTT.

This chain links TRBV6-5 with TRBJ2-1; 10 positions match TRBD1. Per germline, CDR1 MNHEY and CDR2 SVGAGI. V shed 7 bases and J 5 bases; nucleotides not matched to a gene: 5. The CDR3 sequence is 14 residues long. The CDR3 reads CASNRGQGDNEQFF. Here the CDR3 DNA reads TGTGCCAGCAACAGAGGACAGGGGGACAATGAGCAGTTCTTC.

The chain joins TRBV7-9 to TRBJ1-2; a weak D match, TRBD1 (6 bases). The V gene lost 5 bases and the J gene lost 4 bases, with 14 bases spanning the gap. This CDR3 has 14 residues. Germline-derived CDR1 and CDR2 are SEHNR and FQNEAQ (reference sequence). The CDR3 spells CASSAGGQAYGYTF. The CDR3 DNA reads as TGTGCCAGCAGCGCCGGGGGGCAGGCCTATGGCTACACCTTC.

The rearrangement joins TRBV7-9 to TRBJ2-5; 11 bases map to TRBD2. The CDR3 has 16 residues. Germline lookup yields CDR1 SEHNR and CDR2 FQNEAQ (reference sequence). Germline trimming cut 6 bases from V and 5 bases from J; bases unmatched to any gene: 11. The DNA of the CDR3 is TGTGCCAGCAGACCTGAACTAGCGGGAGTGTATGAGACCCAGTACTTC. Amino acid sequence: CASRPELAGVYETQYF.

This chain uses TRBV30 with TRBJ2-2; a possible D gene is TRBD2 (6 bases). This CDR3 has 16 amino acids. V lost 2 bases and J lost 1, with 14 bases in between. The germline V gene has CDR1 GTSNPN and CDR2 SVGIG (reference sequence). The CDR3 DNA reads TGTGCCTGGAGTCCAAGCGGGCGACAGAACACCGGGGAGCTGTTTTTT. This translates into CAWSPSGRQNTGELFF. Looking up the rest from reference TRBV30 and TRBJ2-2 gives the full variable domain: SQTIHQWPATLVQPVGSPLSLECTVEGTSNPNLYWYRQAAGRGLQLLFYSVGIGQISSEVPQNLSASRPQDRQFILSSKKLLLSDSGFYLCAWSPSGRQNTGELFFGEGSRLTVL.

This CDR3 reads CASSFTANTEAFF. CDR3 nucleotide sequence: TGTGCCAGCAGCTTCACTGCGAACACTGAAGCTTTCTTT. This chain links TRBV7-9 with TRBJ1-1; no reliable D call. Germline V lookup: CDR1 SEHNR, CDR2 FQNEAQ (reference sequence). Between the trimmed V and J ends, which lost 3 bases and 1 base, there was a span of 6 bases. The CDR3 length is 13 residues.

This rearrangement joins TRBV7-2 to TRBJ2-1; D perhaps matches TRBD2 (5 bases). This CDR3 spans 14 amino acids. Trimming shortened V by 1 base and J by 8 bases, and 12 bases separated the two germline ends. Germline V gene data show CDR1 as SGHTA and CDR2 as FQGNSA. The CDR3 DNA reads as TGTGCCAGCAGCTTAGGGTCTAGCATCTATGAGCAGTTCTTC. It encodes CASSLGSSIYEQFF.